The next 21 T cell receptor beta chains were all read from a single sample in a study of T cell responses to AZD1222 COVID-19 vaccine. The assay was immunoSEQ multiplex PCR, and TCRdb's table has in-frame clones only and misses some. The top ten hold 10% to 15% of the sample, which has some 90,000 clones, roughly 84% seen once. The material sequenced was peripheral blood, taken on day 0 of AZD1222 vaccination. The receptors were sampled from an adult in good health.

This clone has a single count. The CDR3: CASSHTDTQYF. The CDR3 DNA is TGTGCCAGCAGCCACACAGATACGCAGTATTTT. This chain links TRBV6-6 with TRBJ2-3; no reliable D call. The CDR3 is 11 residues long. The germline gives CDR1 MNHNY, CDR2 SVGAGI (reference sequence). The germline V and J ends were trimmed by 6 bases and 2 bases, with 3 bases remaining between them.

The gene calls are TRBV30 and TRBJ2-7; 7 bases fit TRBD1. After removal of 5 bases from V and 3 bases from J, the junction contained 7 bases not matched to a gene. Germline V gives CDR1 GTSNPN, CDR2 SVGIG (reference sequence). This CDR3 region has 13 residues. The CDR3 reads CAWSGTVRYEQYF. CDR3 DNA sequence: TGTGCCTGGTCCGGGACAGTGCGCTACGAGCAGTACTTC.

The chain is built from TRBV7-9 and TRBJ2-5; 11 positions match TRBD2. Germline-derived CDR1 and CDR2 are SEHNR and FQNEAQ (reference sequence). The J segment lost 2 bases and the V segment lost 5 bases, leaving 10 bases of the junction unmatched. This CDR3 spans 17 amino acids. CDR3 in amino acids: CASSMGLAEPPQETQYF. The CDR3 region has the DNA TGTGCCAGCAGCATGGGACTAGCGGAACCACCGCAAGAGACCCAGTACTTC. Full variable domain (rest looked up from reference TRBV7-9 and TRBJ2-5): DTGVSQNPRHKITKRGQNVTFRCDPISEHNRLYWYRQTLGQGPEFLTYFQNEAQLEKSRLLSDRFSAERPKGSFSTLEIQRTEQGDSAMYLCASSMGLAEPPQETQYFGPGTRLLVL.

The J gene is TRBJ1-6, the V gene TRBV18; TRBD1 matches 7 bases. The CDR3 loop spans 15 amino acids. Trimming at V came to 3 bases and at J to 11 bases, leaving 10 bases not matched to a gene. CDR1 KGHSH and CDR2 LQKENI come from the germline V gene. In DNA, the CDR3 is TGTGCCAGCTCACCTGGACAGGTAGGGGCCGCACCCCTCCACTTT. Its translation is CASSPGQVGAAPLHF.

This chain joins TRBV29-1 and TRBJ1-2; TRBD1 might be the D (5 bases). CDR1 is SQVTM, CDR2 ANQGSEA, per germline. V was pared by 6 bases and J by 4 bases, with 12 bases between. The CDR3 has 12 amino acids. In nucleotides, the CDR3 is TGCAGCGTGCTGACAGAGTCCTATGGCTACACCTTC. Its protein is CSVLTESYGYTF.

V gene TRBV6-5 combines with J gene TRBJ1-5; a possible D gene is TRBD1 (5 bases). The CDR3 has 15 amino acids. CDR1 and CDR2 from the germline V gene are MNHEY and SVGAGI. Trimming took 7 bases from V and 1 from J, leaving 14 bases between them. CDR3 in amino acids: CASKIGDPSNQPQHF. CDR3 coding DNA: TGTGCCAGCAAAATAGGGGACCCCAGCAATCAGCCCCAGCATTTT.

J is TRBJ1-2 and V is TRBV30; weak D call: TRBD1 (6 bases). This CDR3 has 13 residues. The V end was cut by 0 bases, the J end by 8 bases, with 13 bases between. Germline CDR1 is GTSNPN and CDR2 is SVGIG (reference sequence). The CDR3: CAWSVLGGAGYTF. CDR3 bases: TGTGCCTGGAGTGTACTTGGGGGCGCGGGCTACACCTTC.

CDR3 region: CASSPGTGSYEQYF. The CDR3 DNA sequence: TGCGCCAGCAGCCCCGGGACAGGATCCTACGAGCAGTACTTC. This chain links TRBV5-1 with TRBJ2-7; 8 nucleotides line up with TRBD1. The germline V gene has CDR1 SGHRS and CDR2 YFSETQ. CDR3 length equals 14 residues. Trimming cost V 4 bases and J 1 base; bases outside gene matches: 4.

The V and J genes are TRBV6-5 and TRBJ1-1, with unresolved D. This CDR3 is 13 amino acids long. Deletions cut 4 bases from V and 3 bases from J, with 9 bases between. The V gene's germline CDR1 is MNHEY and CDR2 SVGAGI. The CDR3 sequence is CASSSGPHTEAFF. CDR3 nucleotides: TGTGCCAGCAGTTCAGGACCGCACACTGAAGCTTTCTTT.

The J gene is TRBJ1-1, the V gene TRBV6-2 or TRBV6-3, with TRBD1 as a possible D gene (5 bases). CDR3 size: 14 residues. Germline V CDR1 and CDR2: MNHEY, SVGEGT. V was cut by 5 bases and J by 1 base, with 11 bases left in between. CDR3 DNA sequence: TGTGCCAGCAGTACCCGGGACGGGAACACTGAAGCTTTCTTT. Translating it yields CASSTRDGNTEAFF.

The V and J genes are TRBV6-5 and TRBJ1-4, with 8 bases that match TRBD1. The germline V gene encodes CDR1 MNHEY and CDR2 SVGAGI. This CDR3 comprises 14 residues. J gave up 5 bases and V 8 bases, and 7 bases lay outside the gene matches. In DNA form, the CDR3 reads TGTGCCAGCGCCATGGGACAGGTGAATGAAAAACTGTTTTTT. Protein sequence: CASAMGQVNEKLFF.

The rearrangement uses TRBV18 and TRBJ2-7; 8 bases line up with TRBD1. V gave up 4 bases and J gave up 2 bases; unmatched junction bases: 13. CDR3 length equals 17 residues. From germline, CDR1 is KGHSH and CDR2 LQKENI. In DNA, the CDR3 is TGTGCCAGCTCACTTGGACAGGGAATTCTTATCCCCTACGAGCAGTACTTC. Its protein is CASSLGQGILIPYEQYF.

This rearrangement joins TRBV30 to TRBJ2-3; tentative D call: TRBD1 (5 bases). Germline V CDR1 and CDR2: GTSNPN, SVGIG (reference sequence). The V end was cut by 4 bases, the J end by 8 bases, with 16 bases between. This CDR3 spans 13 amino acids. The CDR3 DNA follows: TGTGCCTGGATGCCTAGGGCCCAGGGTACGCAGTATTTT. This codes for CAWMPRAQGTQYF.

The gene calls are TRBV6-1 and TRBJ2-2; D is perhaps TRBD1 (6 bases). The ends were cut back, 4 bases at V and 2 bases at J, with 17 bases in the middle. This CDR3 spans 17 amino acids. Germline V gives CDR1 MNHNS, CDR2 SASEGT. Here the CDR3 reads CASSVMQGRFNTGELFF. In nucleotides, the CDR3 is TGTGCCAGCAGTGTAATGCAGGGGAGATTTAACACCGGGGAGCTGTTTTTT.

The V gene is TRBV5-1, the J gene TRBJ1-2; D might be TRBD1 (5 bases). CDR1 is SGHRS, CDR2 YFSETQ, per germline. The CDR3 extends over 16 amino acids. Trimming took off 0 bases at V and 4 bases at J, with 16 bases between the two ends. CDR3 residues: CASSLAGAGSRYGYTF. The DNA of the CDR3 is TGCGCCAGCAGCTTGGCTGGGGCCGGAAGTCGCTATGGCTACACCTTC. Full variable domain (rest looked up from reference TRBV5-1 and TRBJ1-2): KAGVTQTPRYLIKTRGQQVTLSCSPISGHRSVSWYQQTPGQGLQFLFEYFSETQRNKGNFPGRFSGRQFSNSRSEMNVSTLELGDSALYLCASSLAGAGSRYGYTFGSGTRLTVV.

The chain links TRBV3-1 (or the pseudogene TRBV3-2) to TRBJ1-2; D unresolved. The CDR3 is 13 residues long. Germline CDR1 and CDR2: LGHDT and YNNKEL (reference sequence). V was clipped by 2 bases and J by 8 bases, with 12 bases between them. Here the CDR3 DNA reads TGTGCCAGCAGCCAAAATTTGGTTTACGGCTACACCTTC. It encodes CASSQNLVYGYTF.

The chain joins TRBV30 to TRBJ2-1, with D possibly matching TRBD1 (5 bases). The germline gives CDR1 GTSNPN, CDR2 SVGIG (reference sequence). The CDR3 is 13 residues long. In nucleotides, the CDR3 is TGTGCTTTCAGGGCCGGCTCCTACAATGAGCAGTTCTTC. Protein sequence: CAFRAGSYNEQFF.

The chain couples TRBV3-1 (or the pseudogene TRBV3-2) to TRBJ2-3, with D maybe TRBD2 (6 bases). CDR1 is LGHDT and CDR2 is YNNKEL in the germline V gene (reference sequence). CDR3 length equals 15 residues. Trimming cost V 4 bases and J 5 bases, with 16 bases left between them. The CDR3 loop is CASSPLYGGGDTQYF. The CDR3 coding sequence is TGTGCCAGCAGCCCCCTATACGGGGGAGGAGATACGCAGTATTTT.

The chain couples TRBV30 to TRBJ1-3; tentative D call: TRBD1 (5 bases). The germline CDR1 and CDR2 sequences are GTSNPN and SVGIG (reference sequence). Trimming removed 1 base at V and 1 base at J, with 14 bases between. CDR3 size: 16 residues. The CDR3 nucleotides read TGTGCCTGGAGTGCCCGAGTCGGGGCGTCTGGAAACACCATATATTTT. This sequence encodes CAWSARVGASGNTIYF.

The rearrangement links TRBV2 to TRBJ1-2, with 10 bases fitting TRBD1. Germline CDR1 SNHLY, CDR2 FYNNEI. The length of the CDR3 is 14 residues. Losses at the gene ends were 7 bases for V and 5 bases for J; bases not matched to a gene: 7. The CDR3, as DNA: TGTGCCAGCACCCCGACAGGGGGCAGGTATGGCTACACCTTC. This codes for CASTPTGGRYGYTF.

The V call is TRBV27, the J call TRBJ2-3, with D tentatively TRBD1 or TRBD2 (5 bases each). The CDR3 sequence is 15 residues long. V dropped 0 bases and J dropped 6 bases, with 13 bases sitting between them. The germline gives CDR1 MNHEY, CDR2 SMNVEV (reference sequence). The CDR3 coding sequence is TGTGCCAGCAGTTTATCAGTGGGGGTGGGGGATACGCAGTATTTT. Translating gives CASSLSVGVGDTQYF.